This TCR beta chain comes out of a study of CD8 T cells in ankylosing spondylitis. General study findings and limits: From matched ankylosing spondylitis synovial fluid, disease-linked clones were reportedly recovered at significantly enriched levels. About 8 highly homologous variants formed a TCR beta motif that appeared characteristic of ankylosing spondylitis blood. Earlier literature documents some of the motif variants in reactive arthritis synovial fluid and blood. Clones that were linked to disease were CD8+ and were relatively rare in peripheral blood.

Germline CDR1 SQVTM, CDR2 ANQGSEA. The CDR3 consists of 13 residues. V lost 1 base and J lost 5, with 11 bases in between. This clonotype turned up a few times. The target antigen is unknown. As the method for making TCR beta libraries, quantitative 5'-RACE with molecular barcodes was used. TCRdb re-derived calls from the 5' RACE reads in MiXCR, one entry per CDR3 protein. The sample shows just under 550,000 distinct CDR3 sequences, roughly 13% of them seen only once. The sequence was obtained from a male donor with ankylosing spondylitis. Sequenced: blood, either unsorted or a sorted T cell fraction (not recorded which). J is TRBJ1-2 and V is TRBV29-1; the D is unclear. The CDR3 DNA sequence: TGCAGCGTTGAAGGTGGCGGGGTGTATGGCTACACCTTC. The encoded protein is CSVEGGGVYGYTF.